This TCR beta chain stems from a study of T-cell memory formation after mild COVID-19. Points from the study as a whole: Researchers report contracting CD4+ clones mostly in CM and EM, with CD8+ clones in EMRA.

Amplification by 5'RACE using constant-segment primers produced TCR alpha and TCR beta cDNA libraries that carried sample barcodes and UMIs. MiXCR, applied by TCRdb to the 5' RACE reads, yields one record per CDR3 protein. The sample lists under 700,000 distinct CDR3 sequences; roughly 22% were seen once. This CDR3 is 14 amino acids long. V trimming: 6 bases; J trimming: 6 bases; junction bases outside the gene matches: 6. CDR1 SEHNR and CDR2 FQNEAQ come from the germline V gene (reference sequence). Turning to this clonotype: Its target is unknown.

The chain joins TRBV7-9 to TRBJ2-1, with 9 bases matching TRBD2. The sample comprised PBMCs or a T cell subset sorted from them (not recorded which). This sequence was found in an adult woman who had mild COVID-19 (a few samples of this study predate the infection). Cell type and time point are not known. In DNA, the CDR3 is TGTGCCAGCAGGATAGAGCGGGGGGCCAATGAGCAGTTCTTC. This encodes CASRIERGANEQFF.